Presented here are 28 T cell receptor beta chains from one specimen sequenced in a study of T cell responses to AZD1222 COVID-19 vaccine. Data came from immunoSEQ multiplex PCR; TCRdb stores just in-frame clones and leaves some out. The sample has tens of thousands of clones; roughly 90% are singletons. The sample was peripheral blood, taken 28 days after the second AZD1222 dose. Receptors were obtained from an adult who received the AZD1222 COVID-19 vaccine.

The CDR3 loop reads CATSASGANQPQHF. In DNA, the CDR3 is TGTGCCACCAGTGCGTCTGGGGCCAATCAGCCCCAGCATTTT. This chain uses TRBV24-1 with TRBJ1-5; weak D call: TRBD1 (5 bases). CDR1 KGHDR and CDR2 SFDVKD come from the germline V gene. Trimming cost V 5 bases and J 3 bases, with 10 bases left between them. The length of the CDR3 is 14 residues.

The chain uses TRBV28 and TRBJ2-4; weak D call: TRBD2 (6 bases). There are 16 residues in the CDR3. Trimming shortened V by 7 bases and J by 4 bases, and 20 bases separated the two germline ends. Per the germline V gene, CDR1 is MDHEN and CDR2 is SYDVKM. The CDR3 DNA is TGTGCCAGCACTTCTACCCCCTTGGGGGGAAAAAACATTCAGTACTTC. Protein: CASTSTPLGGKNIQYF.

The chain has TRBV25-1 and TRBJ2-3; maybe TRBD1 (6 bases). Germline loops: CDR1 MGHDK, CDR2 SYGVNS. This CDR3 has 15 residues. V shed 3 bases and J shed 1 base, with 11 bases lying between them. The CDR3 here is CASSDDRSGTDTQYF. In DNA form, the CDR3 reads TGTGCCAGCAGTGACGACAGGTCCGGCACAGATACGCAGTATTTT.

The chain is built from TRBV6-5 and TRBJ1-1; TRBD1 agrees at 7 bases. V was clipped by 7 bases and J by 4 bases; unmatched bases: 12. The germline CDR1 and CDR2 sequences are MNHEY and SVGAGI. The CDR3 contains 15 residues. CDR3 amino acids: CASKGRQQGLTEAFF. CDR3 bases: TGTGCCAGCAAGGGGAGGCAACAGGGGCTCACTGAAGCTTTCTTT.

The chain has TRBV12-2 and TRBJ2-1. TRBV12-2 is described as a pseudogene. The CDR3 has 15 residues. The CDR3 loop is CASRLSSLVGHEQFF. The CDR3 DNA reads as TGTGCAAGTCGCTTATCCTCACTCGTAGGTCATGAGCAGTTCTTC.

This clone was picked up a small number of times. This chain joins TRBV5-6 and TRBJ2-2, with D unresolved. The CDR3 consists of 14 residues. Germline CDR1 is SGHDT and CDR2 is YYEEEE. The V and J ends lost 0 bases and 4 bases respectively, with 7 bases between them. The chain's CDR3 is CASSLGIPTGELFF. In DNA, the CDR3 is TGTGCCAGCAGCTTGGGGATCCCCACCGGGGAGCTGTTTTTT.

V and J are TRBV18 and TRBJ2-2; the D is unclear. This CDR3 comprises 14 residues. V lost 7 bases and J 2 bases, leaving 11 bases between the germline ends. Germline-derived CDR1 and CDR2 are KGHSH and LQKENI. Here the CDR3 DNA reads TGTGCCAGCTGGGCCGGAGTTAACACCGGGGAGCTGTTTTTT. Residues: CASWAGVNTGELFF.

This chain links TRBV11-2 with TRBJ2-2; D possibly corresponds to TRBD2 (5 bases). This CDR3 contains 13 residues. The germline V gene encodes CDR1 SGHAT and CDR2 FQNNGV. V was clipped by 5 bases and J by 8 bases, with 12 bases between them. CDR3 loop: CASSQEGRGELFF. CDR3 coding DNA: TGTGCCAGCAGCCAAGAGGGCAGAGGGGAGCTGTTTTTT. Variable domain in full (rest from reference TRBV11-2 and TRBJ2-2): EAGVAQSPRYKIIEKRQSVAFWCNPISGHATLYWYQQILGQGPKLLIQFQNNGVVDDSQLPKDRFSAERLKGVDSTLKIQPAKLEDSAVYLCASSQEGRGELFFGEGSRLTVL.

The chain links TRBV24-1 to TRBJ2-1; D not certain. Germline CDR1 and CDR2: KGHDR and SFDVKD. The CDR3 spans 14 residues. Deletions cut 6 bases from V and 12 bases from J, with 20 bases between. The CDR3 sequence is CATSSSGLGSGQFF. The CDR3 DNA is TGTGCCACCAGTTCCTCTGGTTTGGGGTCAGGGCAGTTCTTC.

In DNA form, the CDR3 reads TGTGCCAGCAGTTTCGGCGGGATGGAAGAGACCCAGTACTTC. This translates into CASSFGGMEETQYF. The chain joins TRBV28 to TRBJ2-5; D is perhaps TRBD2 (6 bases). Between the trimmed V and J ends, which lost 3 bases and 3 bases, there was a span of 11 bases. CDR3 length: 14 amino acids. Germline lookup yields CDR1 MDHEN and CDR2 SYDVKM.

The chain joins TRBV19 to TRBJ2-3, with 12 bases that match TRBD2. J was trimmed by 5 bases and V by 4 bases; bases with no gene match: 10. This CDR3 comprises 17 residues. Germline V CDR1 and CDR2: LNHDA, SQIVND (reference sequence). CDR3 coding DNA: TGTGCCAGTAGTACCCTAGCGGGAGGGCCTCGGGTAGATACGCAGTATTTT. This gives the protein CASSTLAGGPRVDTQYF.

This clone was found a few times. This chain links TRBV5-1 with TRBJ1-5; tentatively, D is TRBD1 (6 bases). V shed 1 base and J shed 7 bases, with 12 bases lying between them. CDR1 SGHRS and CDR2 YFSETQ come from the germline V gene. The CDR3 runs 14 residues. In nucleotides, the CDR3 is TGCGCCAGCAGCTTGATGGGGGCAGGACAGCCCCAGCATTTT. It specifies CASSLMGAGQPQHF.

This clone showed up just once. The chain links TRBV28 to TRBJ1-4; D is undetermined. There are 15 residues in the CDR3. CDR1 is MDHEN, CDR2 SYDVKM, per germline. The ends were cut back, 3 bases at V and 5 bases at J, with 13 bases in the middle. The CDR3 DNA is TGTGCCAGCAGTTTGCCGGGAATCGGGAATGAAAAACTGTTTTTT. It encodes CASSLPGIGNEKLFF.

This chain uses TRBV3-1 (or the pseudogene TRBV3-2) with TRBJ2-2, with D unclear. Per germline, CDR1 LGHDT and CDR2 YNNKEL (reference sequence). V lost 1 base and J 6 bases, leaving 6 bases between the germline ends. CDR3 length: 13 residues. DNA of the CDR3: TGTGCCAGCAGCCAAGCTAGGCCCGGGGAGCTGTTTTTT. Its protein product is CASSQARPGELFF.

CDR3 sequence reads: CASSSPGSGPSYEQYF. The CDR3 DNA follows: TGTGCCAGCAGTTCCCCGGGGAGCGGCCCCTCCTACGAGCAGTACTTC. The gene calls are TRBV28 and TRBJ2-7; D perhaps matches TRBD2 (5 bases). The CDR3 is made up of 16 amino acids. The V gene's germline CDR1 is MDHEN and CDR2 SYDVKM. V dropped 4 bases and J dropped 0 bases, with 16 bases sitting between them.

The rearrangement joins TRBV2 to TRBJ1-1; D unclear. CDR1 is SNHLY and CDR2 is FYNNEI in the germline V gene. The ends were cut back, 3 bases at V and 5 bases at J, with 16 bases in the middle. The CDR3 length is 15 residues. In DNA form, the CDR3 reads TGTGCCAGCAGTGAGGGTCCTAGGGTGTGGACTGAAGCTTTCTTT. Amino acid sequence: CASSEGPRVWTEAFF.

V usage is TRBV6-5 and J usage is TRBJ2-7; 11 bases map to TRBD2. With 2 bases clipped from V and 9 bases from J, the junction kept 6 bases outside the gene matches. Germline V gene data show CDR1 as MNHEY and CDR2 as SVGAGI. CDR3 size: 14 residues. CDR3 in DNA: TGTGCCAGCAGTTACGGGACTAGCGGATATAGGCAGTACTTC. Its protein product is CASSYGTSGYRQYF.

The chain uses TRBV28 and TRBJ2-7; no clear D gene. The CDR3 extends over 14 amino acids. V lost 7 bases to trimming and J lost 2 bases, with 15 bases between them. The germline V gene has CDR1 MDHEN and CDR2 SYDVKM. The CDR3 here is CASTTPSLAYEQYF. The CDR3 region has the DNA TGTGCCAGCACCACTCCTTCCTTGGCCTACGAGCAGTACTTC. Variable domain in full (rest from reference TRBV28 and TRBJ2-7): DVKVTQSSRYLVKRTGEKVFLECVQDMDHENMFWYRQDPGLGLRLIYFSYDVKMKEKGDIPEGYSVSREKKERFSLILESASTNQTSMYLCASTTPSLAYEQYFGPGTRLTVT.

The CDR3 here is CASSEDYGYTF. Written as DNA, the CDR3 is TGTGCCAGTAGTGAAGACTATGGCTACACCTTC. The gene calls are TRBV19 and TRBJ1-2, with D unresolved. The germline V gene encodes CDR1 LNHDA and CDR2 SQIVND (reference sequence). Trimming removed 5 bases from V and 3 bases from J, with 4 bases in between. The CDR3 totals 11 residues. Variable domain in full (rest from reference TRBV19 and TRBJ1-2): DGGITQSPKYLFRKEGQNVTLSCEQNLNHDAMYWYRQDPGQGLRLIYYSQIVNDFQKGDIAEGYSVSREKKESFPLTVTSAQKNPTAFYLCASSEDYGYTFGSGTRLTVV.

This chain connects TRBV19 to TRBJ2-7, with D possibly matching TRBD2 (6 bases). V was clipped by 5 bases and J by 3 bases, with 17 bases between them. Per the germline V gene, CDR1 is LNHDA and CDR2 is SQIVND (reference sequence). The CDR3 contains 15 residues. The CDR3 bases are TGTGCCAGTAGTCCGAATTTGGGGGAGGTCTACGAGCAGTACTTC. Its translation is CASSPNLGEVYEQYF.

The chain combines TRBV5-1 with TRBJ2-5; D might be TRBD1 or TRBD2, each matching 5 bases. The germline V gene has CDR1 SGHRS and CDR2 YFSETQ. Trimming removed 4 bases at V and 3 bases at J, with 13 bases between. The CDR3 is 14 residues long. The CDR3 coding sequence is TGCGCCAGCAGCCCGGAGGTGGGGGAAGAGACCCAGTACTTC. It yields the protein CASSPEVGEETQYF.

The J gene is TRBJ2-5, the V gene TRBV11-2; D call uncertain. CDR3 size: 11 residues. Per the germline V gene, CDR1 is SGHAT and CDR2 is FQNNGV. The V and J ends lost 1 base and 5 bases respectively, with 2 bases between them. The CDR3 nucleotides read TGTGCCAGCAGCTTAGGGGAGACCCAGTACTTC. It codes for CASSLGETQYF.

This chain uses TRBV28 with TRBJ1-1, with TRBD1 matching 8 bases. The CDR3 extends over 14 amino acids. Trimming at V came to 2 bases and at J to 1 base, leaving 0 bases not matched to a gene. CDR1 is MDHEN and CDR2 is SYDVKM in the germline V gene. The CDR3 sequence: CASSLGTGNTEAFF. The CDR3 DNA sequence: TGTGCCAGCAGTTTAGGGACAGGGAACACTGAAGCTTTCTTT.

J is TRBJ2-6 and V is TRBV28, with D maybe TRBD1 (5 bases). Per the germline V gene, CDR1 is MDHEN and CDR2 is SYDVKM. The CDR3 contains 13 residues. Between the trimmed V and J ends, which lost 5 bases and 4 bases, there was a span of 6 bases. CDR3 DNA sequence: TGTGCCAGCAGTGGGGCGGGGGCCAACGTCCTGACTTTC. This encodes CASSGAGANVLTF.

The chain carries TRBV28 and TRBJ1-1, with D unresolved. CDR1 is MDHEN and CDR2 is SYDVKM in the germline V gene. Trimming took off 5 bases at V and 7 bases at J, with 23 bases between the two ends. CDR3 size: 16 residues. The CDR3 DNA sequence: TGTGCCAGCAGTCTGCTCGGCACCCCTCCGAATCTTGAAGCTTTCTTT. Translated: CASSLLGTPPNLEAFF.

This chain uses TRBV7-9 with TRBJ1-2, with D unclear. Germline V gives CDR1 SEHNR, CDR2 FQNEAQ (reference sequence). CDR3 length equals 13 residues. Trimming removed 5 bases from V and 7 bases from J, with 14 bases in between. The CDR3, as DNA: TGTGCCAGCAGCCAAGGGAGGGTAGGTGGCTACACCTTC. This encodes CASSQGRVGGYTF.

This clone has a single count. The V gene is TRBV7-2, the J gene TRBJ2-1; perhaps TRBD2 as D (5 bases). Germline V gene data show CDR1 as SGHTA and CDR2 as FQGNSA. V was shortened by 0 bases and J by 3 bases, with 15 bases between the two germline ends. The length of the CDR3 is 17 residues. This CDR3 is CASSLASGSAYYNEQFF. The CDR3 DNA sequence: TGTGCCAGCAGCTTAGCTTCGGGTAGCGCATACTACAATGAGCAGTTCTTC.

The table lists this clone with a count of one. The chain has TRBV6-5 and TRBJ1-1; 7 nucleotides line up with TRBD1. Germline CDR1 and CDR2: MNHEY and SVGAGI. This CDR3 region has 12 residues. The V segment lost 9 bases and the J segment 1 base; nucleotides outside the gene matches: 2. CDR3 in DNA: TGTGCCAGTCGACAGGGGAACACTGAAGCTTTCTTT. Translating it yields CASRQGNTEAFF.